This T cell receptor (beta chain) originates from a study of blood T cells in healthy people across ages. The CDR3 loop spans 14 amino acids. Germline V CDR1 and CDR2: SNHLY, FYNNEI. Trimming shortened V by 6 bases and J by 1 base, and 10 bases separated the two germline ends. Collection of roughly 9.8 milliliters of peripheral blood was performed for each donor. A sample-barcoded 5' primer and a J-beta primer mix were used in a second PCR of roughly 7 to 11 cycles. Each cDNA molecule received a tag from a template-switch adaptor that had 12 random nucleotides. A single record per CDR3 protein comes from TCRdb applying MiXCR to the 5' RACE reads. Counted here are over 700,000 distinct CDR3 sequences, roughly 53% occurring once; the ten biggest clones make up approximately 40%.

V usage is TRBV2 and J usage is TRBJ1-5; unclear D gene. The clonotype was recovered from a man at least 80 years old in good health. Material: blood. Here the CDR3 DNA reads TGTGCCAGCAGACTCGACCCCAGCAATCAGCCCCAGCATTTT. This translates into CASRLDPSNQPQHF.